These 10 T cell receptor beta chains were sequenced from one sample in a study of T-cell reconstitution after alpha-beta-depleted transplantation in children. The library targeted TCRbeta and was prepared with unique molecular identifiers. TCRdb re-derived calls from the PCR reads in MiXCR, one entry per CDR3 protein. The profile shows fewer than 700,000 distinct CDR3 sequences, under 15% of them singletons. Material: PBMCs, mostly from graft donor cells, obtained 360 days after TCRalphabeta/CD19-depleted stem cell transplant. The source is a male patient between 5 and 17 years old who had a stem cell transplant for acute myeloid leukemia, so the T cells may come from the graft donor.

The chain couples TRBV28 to TRBJ1-2; D ambiguous. The CDR3 has 12 residues. Per the germline V gene, CDR1 is MDHEN and CDR2 is SYDVKM. Trimming pared 6 bases from V and 1 base from J, leaving 6 bases between. CDR3: CASSRINYGYTF. CDR3 nucleotides: TGTGCCAGCAGCCGCATTAACTATGGCTACACCTTC.

This rearrangement joins TRBV12-3 or TRBV12-4 to TRBJ1-1, with D maybe TRBD1 (6 bases). V was trimmed by 4 bases and J by 3 bases, leaving 12 bases between them. The length of the CDR3 is 14 residues. The CDR3 loop is CASSSYRVDTEAFF. CDR3 bases: TGTGCCAGCAGTTCTTACAGGGTGGACACTGAAGCTTTCTTT.

The CDR3 is CASSMPSGSWGEQFF. For the CDR3, the DNA is TGTGCCAGTAGTATGCCTAGCGGGAGTTGGGGTGAGCAGTTCTTC. The chain carries TRBV19 and TRBJ2-1, with 10 bases fitting TRBD2. CDR1 and CDR2 (germline): LNHDA, SQIVND (reference sequence). The J segment lost 9 bases and the V segment lost 3 bases, leaving 8 bases of the junction unmatched. The CDR3 is 15 amino acids.

This rearrangement joins TRBV12-3 or TRBV12-4 to TRBJ2-7, with 8 positions matching TRBD2. V shed 0 bases and J 5 bases; nucleotides not matched to a gene: 9. This CDR3 is 16 amino acids long. The CDR3 protein is CASSLADAGGWDEQYF. The CDR3 nucleotides are TGTGCCAGCAGTTTAGCGGACGCGGGAGGATGGGACGAGCAGTACTTC.

The chain joins TRBV12-3 or TRBV12-4 to TRBJ2-7; TRBD1 matches 7 bases. The V gene end was trimmed by 1 base and the J gene end by 2 bases; junction bases not matched to a gene: 14. The CDR3 extends over 18 amino acids. CDR3: CASSLVSWIHRGPYEQYF. The DNA of the CDR3 is TGTGCCAGCAGTTTAGTTTCTTGGATTCACAGGGGCCCCTACGAGCAGTACTTC.

This clonotype was observed many times. The gene calls are TRBV12-3 or TRBV12-4 and TRBJ2-2; D perhaps matches TRBD1 (5 bases). V was cut by 7 bases and J by 2 bases, with 11 bases left in between. The CDR3 contains 14 residues. The CDR3 sequence is CASNDRGNTGELFF. In DNA, the CDR3 is TGTGCCAGCAACGATAGGGGTAACACCGGGGAGCTGTTTTTT.

This clonotype was recorded a few times. The gene calls are TRBV15 and TRBJ2-1; 12 bases are a match to TRBD2. CDR3 length equals 19 residues. V lost 0 bases, J lost 8 bases, and 14 bases stayed unmatched. Germline-derived CDR1 and CDR2 are LNHNV and YYDKDF (reference sequence). The CDR3 DNA follows: TGTGCCACCAGCAGAGATGGCCTAGCGGGAGGGCCCCTTCAGGATGAGCAGTTCTTC. Protein: CATSRDGLAGGPLQDEQFF.

This chain connects TRBV4-3 to TRBJ2-1; 11 bases line up with TRBD2. V lost 3 bases to trimming and J lost 5 bases; unmatched junction nucleotides: 18. The germline V gene encodes CDR1 LGHNA and CDR2 YSLEER. The CDR3 loop spans 20 amino acids. The CDR3 sequence: CASSHVSLAGGGVGDNEQFF. In DNA form, the CDR3 reads TGCGCCAGCAGCCATGTCAGTCTAGCGGGAGGAGGGGTGGGCGACAATGAGCAGTTCTTC.

This clonotype has just a few counts. The J gene is TRBJ2-1, the V gene TRBV20-1; D is perhaps TRBD1 (5 bases). Trimming took off 3 bases at V and 3 bases at J, with 18 bases between the two ends. CDR1 is DFQATT and CDR2 is SNEGSKA in the germline V gene (reference sequence). The CDR3 has 16 amino acids. The CDR3 region is CSARVFLDINYNEQFF. The CDR3, as DNA: TGCAGTGCTAGGGTCTTTTTGGACATCAACTACAATGAGCAGTTCTTC.

This clonotype came up a few times. The V gene is TRBV12-3 or TRBV12-4, the J gene TRBJ2-7, with TRBD2 identical over 9 bases. There are 16 residues in the CDR3. V was clipped by 3 bases and J by 3 bases; unmatched bases: 9. The CDR3 sequence is CASSFLLAGDLYEQYF. The DNA for the CDR3 is TGTGCCAGCAGTTTCCTCTTAGCGGGAGACCTCTACGAGCAGTACTTC.